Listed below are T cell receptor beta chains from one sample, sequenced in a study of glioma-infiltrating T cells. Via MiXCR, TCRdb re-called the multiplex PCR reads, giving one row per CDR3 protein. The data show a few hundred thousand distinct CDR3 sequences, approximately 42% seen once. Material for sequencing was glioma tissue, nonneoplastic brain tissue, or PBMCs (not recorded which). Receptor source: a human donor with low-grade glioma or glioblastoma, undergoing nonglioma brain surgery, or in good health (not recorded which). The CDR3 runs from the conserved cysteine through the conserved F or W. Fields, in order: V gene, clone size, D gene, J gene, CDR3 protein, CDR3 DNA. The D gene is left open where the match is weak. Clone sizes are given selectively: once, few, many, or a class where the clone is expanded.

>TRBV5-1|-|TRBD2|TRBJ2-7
CASSLKAGALYEQYF
TGCGCCAGCAGCTTGAAAGCGGGAGCCCTCTACGAGCAGTACTTC
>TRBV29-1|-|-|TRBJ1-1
CSASDLRAEAFF
TGCAGCGCCTCCGATCTGAGGGCTGAAGCTTTCTTT
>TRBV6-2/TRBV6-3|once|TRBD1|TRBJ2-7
CASSLKPPGQGTMSSYNEQYF
TGTGCCAGCAGTCTAAAACCTCCGGGACAGGGAACCATGAGCTCCTACAATGAGCAGTACTTC
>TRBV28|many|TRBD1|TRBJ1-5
CASSLTTGNQPQHF
TGTGCCAGCAGTCTCACGACAGGGAATCAGCCCCAGCATTTT
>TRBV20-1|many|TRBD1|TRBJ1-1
CSAQGGTGLTLAEAFF
TGCAGTGCCCAAGGGGGCACTGGGTTGACGTTAGCTGAAGCTTTCTTT
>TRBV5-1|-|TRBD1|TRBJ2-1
CASSQRQGAMNNEQFF
TGCGCCAGCAGCCAAAGACAGGGGGCCATGAACAATGAGCAGTTCTTC
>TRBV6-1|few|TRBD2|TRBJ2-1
CATEPGGSYNEQFF
TGTGCCACCGAACCGGGAGGTTCCTACAATGAGCAGTTCTTC
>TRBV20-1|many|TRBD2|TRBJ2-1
CSARTSGRGLLYNEQFF
TGCAGTGCTAGAACTAGCGGGAGGGGGCTCCTCTACAATGAGCAGTTCTTC
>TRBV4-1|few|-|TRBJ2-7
CASSQDIPRGWEQYF
TGCGCCAGCAGCCAAGACATACCCCGAGGATGGGAGCAGTACTTC
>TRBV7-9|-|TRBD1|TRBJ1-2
CASSPAGGLANYGYTF
TGTGCCAGCAGCCCTGCAGGGGGCCTAGCTAACTATGGCTACACCTTC
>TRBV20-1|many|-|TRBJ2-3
CSARASLDTQYF
TGCAGTGCTAGAGCTAGCCTAGATACGCAGTATTTT
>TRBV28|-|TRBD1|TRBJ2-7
CASSLGTVNYEQYF
TGTGCCAGCAGCCTCGGGACAGTGAACTACGAGCAGTACTTC
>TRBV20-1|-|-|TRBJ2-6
CSARDSQSSGANVLTF
TGCAGTGCTAGAGATAGCCAGAGCTCTGGGGCCAACGTCCTGACTTTC
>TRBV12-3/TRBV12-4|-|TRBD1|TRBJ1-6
CASSTGTGDDSPLHF
TGTGCCAGCAGTACCGGGACAGGGGATGATTCACCCCTCCACTTT
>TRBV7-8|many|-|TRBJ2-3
CASSWDRFSTDTQYF
TGTGCCAGCAGCTGGGACCGGTTTTCCACAGATACGCAGTATTTT
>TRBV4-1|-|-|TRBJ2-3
CASSQDSNKDTQYF
TGCGCCAGCAGCCAAGATTCTAACAAAGATACGCAGTATTTT
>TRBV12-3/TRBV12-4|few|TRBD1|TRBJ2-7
CASSPGQYEQYF
TGTGCCAGCAGCCCGGGACAGTACGAGCAGTACTTC
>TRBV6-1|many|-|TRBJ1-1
CASISDRDLPEAFF
TGTGCCAGCATCTCCGACCGGGACTTGCCTGAAGCTTTCTTT
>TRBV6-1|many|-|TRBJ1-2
CASSEANRDSGYTF
TGTGCCAGCAGTGAAGCAAATAGGGATAGTGGCTACACCTTC
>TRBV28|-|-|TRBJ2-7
CASIRDGYEQYF
TGTGCCAGCATCAGAGATGGCTACGAGCAGTACTTC
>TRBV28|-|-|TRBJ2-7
CASTSAIVGYEQYF
TGTGCCAGCACCTCCGCGATAGTGGGCTACGAGCAGTACTTC
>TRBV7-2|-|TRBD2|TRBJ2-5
CASSLDGSSGRAEGQYF
TGTGCCAGCAGCTTAGATGGGTCTAGCGGGAGGGCCGAAGGCCAGTACTTC
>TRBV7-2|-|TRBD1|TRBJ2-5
CASSLRGVTRAPDRGQRTQYF
TGTGCCAGCAGCTTAAGGGGGGTCACCCGGGCCCCGGACAGGGGTCAGAGGACCCAGTACTTC
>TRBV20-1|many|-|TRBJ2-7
CSAGRTDGNEQYF
TGCAGTGCTGGAAGGACGGATGGAAACGAGCAGTACTTC
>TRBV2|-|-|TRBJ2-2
CASRVNNTGELFF
TGTGCCAGCAGAGTCAACAACACCGGGGAGCTGTTTTTT
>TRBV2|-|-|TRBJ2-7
CASGQNVYEQYF
TGTGCCAGCGGACAGAACGTCTACGAGCAGTACTTC
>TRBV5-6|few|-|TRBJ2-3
CASSLGFDSNTQYF
TGTGCCAGCAGCTTGGGATTCGACAGTAATACGCAGTATTTT
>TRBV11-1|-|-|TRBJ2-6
CTSSQVQFGANVLTF
TGCACCAGCAGCCAAGTACAGTTTGGGGCCAACGTCCTGACTTTC
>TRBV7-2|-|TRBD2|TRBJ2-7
CASRSSREGSHEQYF
TGTGCCAGCAGATCGTCCCGGGAGGGTTCCCACGAGCAGTACTTC
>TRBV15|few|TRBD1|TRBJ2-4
CASRTGGAKNIQYF
TGTGCCAGCAGGACAGGGGGGGCCAAAAACATTCAGTACTTC
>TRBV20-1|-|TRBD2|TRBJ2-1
CSARRFGEGNEQFF
TGCAGTGCTAGAAGGTTCGGGGAGGGGAATGAGCAGTTCTTC
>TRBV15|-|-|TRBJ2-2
CATREGRNTGELFF
TGTGCCACCAGGGAGGGTAGGAACACCGGGGAGCTGTTTTTT
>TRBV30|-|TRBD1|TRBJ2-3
CAWLGTGSPDTQYF
TGTGCCTGGCTGGGGACAGGGTCCCCAGATACGCAGTATTTT
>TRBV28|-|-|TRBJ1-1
CASSPTRGGGTEAFF
TGTGCCAGCAGTCCAACCCGCGGGGGTGGCACTGAAGCTTTCTTT
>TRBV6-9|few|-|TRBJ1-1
CASILALRGTEAFF
TGCGCCAGCATCTTGGCCCTGAGGGGCACTGAAGCTTTCTTT
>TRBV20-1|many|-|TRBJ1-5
CSATLIDRAQHF
TGCAGTGCGACGTTAATTGATAGGGCCCAGCATTTT
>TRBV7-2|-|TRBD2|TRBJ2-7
CASSPGLAGELVQYF
TGTGCCAGCAGCCCCGGACTAGCGGGAGAATTGGTGCAGTACTTC
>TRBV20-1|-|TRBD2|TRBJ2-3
CSARDPTSGSTDTQYF
TGCAGTGCTAGAGACCCAACTAGCGGAAGCACAGATACGCAGTATTTT
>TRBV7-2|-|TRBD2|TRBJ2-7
CAGSLAGLAGYEQYF
TGTGCCGGCAGCTTAGCCGGGCTAGCGGGGTACGAGCAGTACTTC
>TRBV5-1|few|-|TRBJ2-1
CASSLGVVSSYNEQFF
TGCGCCAGCAGCTTGGGGGTCGTTTCCTCCTACAATGAGCAGTTCTTC
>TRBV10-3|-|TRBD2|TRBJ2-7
CAISDLAGASEQHF
TGTGCCATCAGTGATTTGGCGGGAGCGAGTGAGCAGCACTTC
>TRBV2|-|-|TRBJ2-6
CASGRLRPSGANVLTF
TGTGCCAGCGGGAGACTTCGACCCTCTGGGGCCAACGTCCTGACTTTC
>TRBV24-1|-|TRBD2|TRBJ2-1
CATSDRTSGGPYNEQFF
TGTGCCACCAGTGATCGGACTAGCGGGGGACCCTACAATGAGCAGTTCTTC
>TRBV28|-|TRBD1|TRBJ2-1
CASSLLKLTGQGDNEQFF
TGTGCCAGCAGTCTTTTAAAATTGACAGGGCAAGGGGACAATGAGCAGTTCTTC
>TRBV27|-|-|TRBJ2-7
CASSLLRRGVYEQYF
TGTGCCAGCAGTTTACTACGCAGGGGGGTCTACGAGCAGTACTTC
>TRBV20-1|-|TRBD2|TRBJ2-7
CSASRTSEVYEQYF
TGCAGTGCTAGTAGGACTAGCGAAGTCTACGAGCAGTACTTC
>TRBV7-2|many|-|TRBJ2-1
CASSSPPGNYNEQFF
TGTGCCAGCAGCTCCCCTCCGGGAAACTACAATGAGCAGTTCTTC
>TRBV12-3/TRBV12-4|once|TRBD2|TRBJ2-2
CASSFSSGRAGELFF
TGTGCCAGCAGTTTTTCTAGCGGGAGGGCCGGGGAGCTGTTTTTT
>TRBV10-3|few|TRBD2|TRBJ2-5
CAISASGVQETQYF
TGTGCCATCAGCGCCAGCGGGGTCCAAGAGACCCAGTACTTC
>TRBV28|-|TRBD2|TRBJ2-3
CASSLTPGLAGDEATDTQYF
TGTGCCAGCAGTTTAACCCCGGGACTAGCGGGCGACGAGGCCACAGATACGCAGTATTTT
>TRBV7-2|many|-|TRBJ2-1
CASSRPGAYNEQFF
TGTGCCAGCAGCCGACCGGGCGCCTACAATGAGCAGTTCTTC
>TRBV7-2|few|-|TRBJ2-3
CASSSFGGTDTQYF
TGTGCCAGCAGCTCTTTTGGGGGCACAGATACGCAGTATTTT